This T cell receptor beta chain derives from a study of T-cell reconstitution after alpha-beta-depleted transplantation in children. The CDR3 runs 14 residues. V lost 2 bases and J 1 base, leaving 8 bases between the germline ends. Looked up from germline, CDR1 is SGHAT and CDR2 is FQNNGV. Library preparation (for TCRbeta) was performed with unique molecular identifiers. TCRdb ran MiXCR on the PCR reads and lists one entry per CDR3 protein. The sample shows some 500,000 distinct CDR3 sequences, approximately 20% of them seen only once. The chain links TRBV11-2 to TRBJ1-1, with D uncertain. This TCR was recovered from a human donor who donated a stem cell graft to a child with acute lymphoblastic leukemia. The starting material was PBMCs from the stem cell graft donor, obtained from the stem cell graft. CDR3 DNA: TGTGCCAGCAGCTTACCAGCACCGAACACTGAAGCTTTCTTT. Amino acid sequence: CASSLPAPNTEAFF.